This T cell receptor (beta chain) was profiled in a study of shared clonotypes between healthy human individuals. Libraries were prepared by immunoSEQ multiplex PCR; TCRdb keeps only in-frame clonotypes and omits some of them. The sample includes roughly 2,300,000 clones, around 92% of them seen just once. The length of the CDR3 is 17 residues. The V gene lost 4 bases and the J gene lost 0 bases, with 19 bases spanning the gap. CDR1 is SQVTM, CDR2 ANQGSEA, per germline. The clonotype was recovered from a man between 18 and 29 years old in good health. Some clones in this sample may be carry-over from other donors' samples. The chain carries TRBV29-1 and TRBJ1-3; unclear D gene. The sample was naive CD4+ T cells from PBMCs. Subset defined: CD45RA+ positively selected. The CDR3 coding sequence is TGCAGCGTTGTATACCAAACTGGACGGGTCTCTGGAAACACCATATATTTT. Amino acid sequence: CSVVYQTGRVSGNTIYF.